Sequencing of this T cell receptor (beta chain) was carried out in a study of blood T cell repertoires in COVID-19. Study-wide context: Sites across the United States, Italy and Spain contributed samples from acute and convalescent COVID-19.

In the source study's methods: Cell counts per sample came from amplifying reference gene primers. Only in-frame clones appear in the TCRdb table, and some are missing; sequencing was by immunoSEQ multiplex PCR. For V, J and clone size, that table is used; D and trimming come from the DNA. The profile covers over 85,000 clones, with 87% appearing a single time and 4.5% to 5% taken by the ten largest. Sequencing used peripheral blood. The receptor comes from an elderly woman with acute or convalescent COVID-19.

CDR3 in amino acids: CASSLRTEGSPLHF. DNA of the CDR3: TGTGCCAGCAGCCTTAGGACAGAAGGTTCACCCCTCCACTTT. The V and J genes are TRBV9 and TRBJ1-6; D possibly corresponds to TRBD1 (6 bases). This CDR3 has 14 amino acids. Germline lookup yields CDR1 SGDLS and CDR2 YYNGEE. The V and J ends lost 4 bases and 9 bases respectively, with 14 bases between them.